Each of the 4 T cell receptor beta chains below was sequenced from the same sample in a study of OX40 agonist ivuxolimab in advanced cancers. Repertoires were generated with immunoSEQ multiplex PCR, while TCRdb's copy carries only in-frame clones and drops some. This sample yields about 100,000 clones, of which 90% are seen a single time; 0.25% to 0.35% belongs to the top ten. Sequenced material: CD4+ or CD8+ T cells sorted from blood, taken in a trial of the OX40 agonist ivuxolimab. The receptor set was obtained from an adult with an advanced solid tumor such as melanoma, head and neck, liver or kidney cancer.

The genes are TRBV28 and TRBJ2-1; maybe TRBD1 (5 bases). Germline CDR1 is MDHEN and CDR2 is SYDVKM. This CDR3 is 15 amino acids long. V dropped 5 bases and J dropped 7 bases, with 18 bases sitting between them. CDR3 bases: TGTGCCAGCAGTCATAGGGGTCCCCTCGGGAATGAGCAGTTCTTC. It specifies CASSHRGPLGNEQFF. Supplemented by reference TRBV28 and TRBJ2-1, the full variable domain reads DVKVTQSSRYLVKRTGEKVFLECVQDMDHENMFWYRQDPGLGLRLIYFSYDVKMKEKGDIPEGYSVSREKKERFSLILESASTNQTSMYLCASSHRGPLGNEQFFGPGTRLTVL.

The chain uses TRBV27 and TRBJ2-7; TRBD2 matches at 10 bases. The germline V gene has CDR1 MNHEY and CDR2 SMNVEV (reference sequence). V lost 3 bases, J lost 6 bases, and 14 bases stayed unmatched. This CDR3 spans 17 amino acids. The CDR3 is CASSFLSGRTPDGEQYF. The CDR3 DNA sequence: TGTGCCAGCAGTTTTCTTAGCGGGAGGACCCCAGACGGCGAGCAGTACTTC.

In this sample, this clone turned up a few times. This chain's CDR3 is CASSSPWEQYF. CDR3 nucleotides: TGTGCCAGCAGTTCACCTTGGGAGCAGTACTTC. The rearrangement uses TRBV28 and TRBJ2-7; D ambiguous. This CDR3 region has 11 residues. Germline V lookup: CDR1 MDHEN, CDR2 SYDVKM. The ends were cut back, 4 bases at V and 7 bases at J, with 8 bases in the middle.

The rearrangement links TRBV11-3 to TRBJ2-2; D gene uncertain. V lost 5 bases and J 5 bases, leaving 9 bases between the germline ends. The CDR3 consists of 13 residues. CDR1 and CDR2 (germline): SGHNT, YENEEA. CDR3 sequence reads: CASSLSRTGELFF. CDR3 in DNA: TGTGCCAGCAGCCTATCGAGAACCGGGGAGCTGTTTTTT.